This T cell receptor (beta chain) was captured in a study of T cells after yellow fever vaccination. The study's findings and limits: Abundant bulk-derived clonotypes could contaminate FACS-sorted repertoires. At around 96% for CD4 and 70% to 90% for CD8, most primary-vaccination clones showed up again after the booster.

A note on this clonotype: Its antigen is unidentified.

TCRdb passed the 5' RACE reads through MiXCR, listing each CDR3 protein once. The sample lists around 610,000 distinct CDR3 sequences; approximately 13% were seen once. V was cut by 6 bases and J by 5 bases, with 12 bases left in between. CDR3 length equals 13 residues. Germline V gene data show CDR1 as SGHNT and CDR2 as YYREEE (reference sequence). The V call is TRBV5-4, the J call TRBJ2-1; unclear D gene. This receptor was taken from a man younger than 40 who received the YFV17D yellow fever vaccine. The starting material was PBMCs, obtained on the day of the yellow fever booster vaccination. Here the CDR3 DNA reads TGTGCCAGCACACCCGGGCCACACAATGAGCAGTTCTTC. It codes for CASTPGPHNEQFF. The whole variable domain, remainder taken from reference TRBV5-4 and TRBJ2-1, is ETGVTQSPTHLIKTRGQQVTLRCSSQSGHNTVSWYQQALGQGPQFIFQYYREEENGRGNFPPRFSGLQFPNYSSELNVNALELDDSALYLCASTPGPHNEQFFGPGTRLTVL.